This TCR beta chain was obtained from a study of blood T cell repertoires in COVID-19. The germline gives CDR1 SGHKS, CDR2 YYEKEE (reference sequence). V dropped 4 bases and J dropped 2; count of bases not matched to a gene: 7. The length of the CDR3 is 17 residues. Libraries were prepared by immunoSEQ multiplex PCR; TCRdb keeps only in-frame clonotypes and omits some of them. The sample lists 84,000 or so clones, roughly 92% occurring once. The chain combines TRBV5-5 with TRBJ2-1, with 12 nucleotides matching TRBD1. This receptor was identified in a woman aged 55-69 years with active COVID-19. Sequencing used peripheral blood. The CDR3 DNA is TGTGCCAGCAGCAAGACCGGGACAGGGGGCGCCTACAATGAGCAGTTCTTC. Translated: CASSKTGTGGAYNEQFF.